Below are 7 T cell receptor beta chains sequenced from a single sample in a study of response to subunit inactivated influenza vaccine. From the RT-PCR reads, TCRdb called clonotypes with MiXCR, one entry per CDR3 protein. This repertoire shows 500,000 or so distinct CDR3 sequences, 16% found once; its top ten account for 2.5% to 3.5%. The sample was CD4+ T cells sorted from PBMCs, taken around 25 months after vaccination. The origin of the receptors is a man between 50 and 75 years old who received an inactivated influenza vaccine.

There are a few counts of this clonotype. The chain carries TRBV20-1 and TRBJ2-5; 11 bases align to TRBD2. CDR3 size: 16 residues. Germline loops: CDR1 DFQATT, CDR2 SNEGSKA (reference sequence). J gave up 3 bases and V 6 bases, and 12 bases lay outside the gene matches. The CDR3 region is CSASPLAGGREETQYF. In nucleotides, the CDR3 is TGCAGTGCCTCACCGCTAGCGGGGGGCCGGGAAGAGACCCAGTACTTC.

J is TRBJ1-2 and V is TRBV7-9; D not resolved. The CDR3 is 12 residues long. Trimming pared 3 bases from V and 7 bases from J, leaving 9 bases between. Germline CDR1 SEHNR, CDR2 FQNEAQ (reference sequence). In DNA, the CDR3 is TGTGCCAGCAGCTTGACGGAGCTTGGCTACACCTTC. The encoded protein is CASSLTELGYTF.

This chain connects TRBV12-3 or TRBV12-4 to TRBJ2-7; TRBD1 is a possible D gene (6 bases). Trimming cost V 6 bases and J 5 bases, with 8 bases left between them. This CDR3 spans 11 amino acids. CDR3 nucleotides: TGTGCCAGCAGACAGGGAAACGAGCAGTACTTC. Protein product: CASRQGNEQYF.

This clonotype was counted a few times. This sequence joins TRBV15 and TRBJ2-3; 10 nucleotides agree with TRBD2. V shed 5 bases and J 0 bases; nucleotides not matched to a gene: 17. The CDR3 covers 20 residues. Per germline, CDR1 LNHNV and CDR2 YYDKDF (reference sequence). The CDR3 region is CATSEESGTSALSSTDTQYF. The CDR3 nucleotides read TGTGCCACCAGCGAGGAGTCGGGGACTAGCGCCTTATCTAGCACAGATACGCAGTATTTT.

The chain is built from TRBV5-1 and TRBJ2-1, with 12 nucleotides matching TRBD2. Trimming cost V 9 bases and J 9 bases; bases outside gene matches: 7. CDR3 size: 13 residues. CDR1 is SGHRS and CDR2 is YFSETQ in the germline V gene. The CDR3 DNA reads TGCGCCACGGGACTAGCGGGTGACAGTGAGCAGTTCTTC. Translating it yields CATGLAGDSEQFF.

V and J are TRBV20-1 and TRBJ1-1; the D gene is possibly TRBD1 (6 bases). Germline values: CDR1 DFQATT, CDR2 SNEGSKA (reference sequence). The CDR3 has 11 residues. The V gene lost 5 bases and the J gene lost 8 bases, with 12 bases spanning the gap. DNA for the CDR3: TGCAGTGCTTTTAGGACAGAAGAAGCTTTCTTT. This encodes CSAFRTEEAFF.

This clonotype was recorded a few times. The junction shows a germline mismatch at one end, possibly a read error. V gene TRBV6-1 combines with J gene TRBJ2-1; 10 bases agree with TRBD2. Germline values: CDR1 MNHNS, CDR2 SASEGT. The CDR3 runs 15 residues. The CDR3 region has the DNA TGTGCCAGCAGGGAAGCTAGCGGGAGCGCCAATGAGCAGTTCTTC. Amino acid sequence: CASREASGSANEQFF.